A single sample is the source of the 18 T cell receptor beta chains below, sequenced in a study of Ad26.COV2.S vaccination and SARS-CoV-2 variants. TCRdb's copy holds only in-frame clones and misses some; the assay was immunoSEQ multiplex PCR. The sample yields some 270,000 clones, approximately 88% seen once. Noted treatment: approximately 18 received Ad26.COV2.S at low or high dose, single or two shots; 5 received placebo; per-sample allocation not given. After the first vaccine or placebo injection, samples were drawn on day 63. The sequencing here drew on peripheral blood, taken in a trial of Ad26.COV2.S vaccine versus placebo. Source of these receptors: a person between 18 and 65 years old who received the Ad26.COV2.S COVID-19 vaccine or a placebo.

The chain combines TRBV9 with TRBJ2-1, with 9 bases fitting TRBD1. CDR1 is SGDLS, CDR2 YYNGEE, per germline. This CDR3 has 15 residues. V gave up 4 bases and J gave up 4 bases; unmatched junction bases: 6. The DNA of the CDR3 is TGTGCCAGCAGCCCCCGGGACAGGGTATACAATGAGCAGTTCTTC. As protein: CASSPRDRVYNEQFF.

This CDR3 reads CASSAGTSGRFTGELFF. For the CDR3, the DNA is TGTGCCAGTAGTGCGGGGACTAGCGGGAGGTTCACCGGGGAGCTGTTTTTT. This rearrangement joins TRBV19 to TRBJ2-2; 15 nucleotides agree with TRBD2. CDR1 LNHDA and CDR2 SQIVND come from the germline V gene (reference sequence). This CDR3 comprises 17 residues. V lost 5 bases, J lost 4 bases, and 5 bases stayed unmatched.

The gene calls are TRBV10-1 and TRBJ2-7; D is unclear. The germline V gene encodes CDR1 WNHNN and CDR2 SYGVQD (reference sequence). The V end lost 5 bases, the J end lost 6 bases, and 8 bases lay between the germline ends. This CDR3 region has 11 residues. This CDR3 is CASSQPCEQYV. CDR3 bases: TGCGCCAGCAGTCAACCGTGCGAGCAGTACGTC.

This clone has a handful of counts. The V and J genes are TRBV7-9 and TRBJ1-2; possible D gene TRBD1, 6 bases. This CDR3 has 15 amino acids. Germline lookup yields CDR1 SEHNR and CDR2 FQNEAQ (reference sequence). The V gene lost 4 bases and the J gene lost 6 bases, with 18 bases spanning the gap. DNA of the CDR3: TGTGCCAGCAGCTCGACCCTATCACAGGGAAATGGCTACACCTTC. Protein product: CASSSTLSQGNGYTF.

This chain connects TRBV5-1 to TRBJ1-1; unclear D gene. V lost 0 bases and J 5 bases, leaving 14 bases between the germline ends. The CDR3 runs 15 residues. CDR1 and CDR2 (germline): SGHRS, YFSETQ. The CDR3 bases are TGCGCCAGCAGCTTGGTTGGAGGGATGGGAACTGAAGCTTTCTTT. It codes for CASSLVGGMGTEAFF.

The rearrangement joins TRBV11-2 to TRBJ2-7; 8 bases are a match to TRBD1. In germline, CDR1 is SGHAT, CDR2 FQNNGV. CDR3 length: 13 amino acids. With V trimmed by 1 base and J by 12 bases, 8 bases remained unmatched. CDR3 loop: CASSLAGQGTPYV. CDR3 coding DNA: TGTGCCAGCAGCTTAGCAGGACAGGGAACCCCGTACGTC.

The chain combines TRBV18 with TRBJ2-7; TRBD2 is a possible D gene (6 bases). V lost 4 bases and J lost 5, with 18 bases in between. Germline CDR1 and CDR2: KGHSH and LQKENI. This CDR3 region has 15 residues. CDR3 coding DNA: TGTGCCAGCTCACAGAACCCCGGGCCGGGGGACGAGCAGTACGTC. It yields the protein CASSQNPGPGDEQYV.

The sample holds one count of this clone. The chain has TRBV5-5 and TRBJ2-3; 9 bases line up with TRBD1. The V and J ends lost 1 base and 4 bases, in that order; junction bases with no gene match: 7. Looked up from germline, CDR1 is SGHKS and CDR2 is YYEKEE (reference sequence). The CDR3 spans 16 residues. This CDR3 reads CASSLSGQGRADTQYF. In DNA, the CDR3 is TGTGCCAGCAGCTTGTCGGGACAGGGACGGGCAGATACGCAGTATTTT. Full variable domain (rest looked up from reference TRBV5-5 and TRBJ2-3): DAGVTQSPTHLIKTRGQQVTLRCSPISGHKSVSWYQQVLGQGPQFIFQYYEKEERGRGNFPDRFSARQFPNYSSELNVNALLLGDSALYLCASSLSGQGRADTQYFGPGTRLTVL.

The chain recombines TRBV3-1 (or the pseudogene TRBV3-2) with TRBJ2-2, with 14 bases fitting TRBD2. The J segment lost 0 bases and the V segment lost 5 bases, leaving 5 bases of the junction unmatched. The CDR3 consists of 18 residues. Germline CDR1 is LGHDT and CDR2 is YNNKEL (reference sequence). DNA of the CDR3: TGTGCCAGCAGCTTCCCGGGACTAGCGGGGGCGAACACCGGGGAGCTGTTTTTT. Its translation: CASSFPGLAGANTGELFF.

V usage is TRBV6-5 and J usage is TRBJ2-1; D is uncertain. The CDR3 sequence is 15 residues long. Trimming cost V 2 bases and J 4 bases, with 12 bases left between them. The germline CDR1 and CDR2 sequences are MNHEY and SVGAGI. The CDR3 reads CASSYTAMSYNEQFF. Here the CDR3 DNA reads TGTGCCAGCAGTTACACAGCCATGAGTTACAATGAGCAGTTCTTC.

The genes are TRBV5-6 and TRBJ1-1; 7 bases line up with TRBD1. This CDR3 contains 18 residues. The germline V gene has CDR1 SGHDT and CDR2 YYEEEE. Losses at the gene ends were 0 bases for V and 2 bases for J; bases not matched to a gene: 13. CDR3 bases: TGTGCCAGCAGCTTGGCTAGGGGACAGAGGGTCCTTAACACTGAAGCTTTCTTT. Translating gives CASSLARGQRVLNTEAFF.

This chain joins TRBV5-1 and TRBJ2-3; D call uncertain. Germline V lookup: CDR1 SGHRS, CDR2 YFSETQ. The CDR3 length is 17 residues. The V and J ends lost 1 base and 0 bases respectively, with 15 bases between them. CDR3 coding DNA: TGCGCCAGCAGCTTGAGTAGCCGGGCCCAGAGCACAGATACGCAGTATTTT. Its protein product is CASSLSSRAQSTDTQYF.

The chain recombines TRBV11-2 with TRBJ2-7, with D possibly TRBD2 on 8 matching bases. CDR1 is SGHAT and CDR2 is FQNNGV in the germline V gene. CDR3 length: 16 residues. Trimming removed 5 bases at V and 3 bases at J, with 20 bases between. CDR3 nucleotides: TGTGCCAGCAGCCCACGAAGGGGGCTAGCGGGCTACGAGCAGTACTTC. It is translated as CASSPRRGLAGYEQYF.

This chain links TRBV11-1 with TRBJ1-3; a possible D gene is TRBD1 (5 bases). The CDR3 length is 14 residues. V lost 2 bases and J 4 bases, leaving 9 bases between the germline ends. Per germline, CDR1 SGHAT and CDR2 FQDESV (reference sequence). The CDR3, as DNA: TGTGCCAGCAGCTTACTACGGGACGGAAACACCATATATTTT. Translation gives CASSLLRDGNTIYF.

This clone turned up a few times. V gene TRBV29-1 combines with J gene TRBJ2-3; 7 bases match TRBD1. CDR3 size: 13 residues. After removal of 6 bases from V and 3 bases from J, the junction contained 6 bases not matched to a gene. Germline-derived CDR1 and CDR2 are SQVTM and ANQGSEA. CDR3 region: CSVGNRGTDTQYF. CDR3 bases: TGCAGCGTAGGGAACAGGGGAACAGATACGCAGTATTTT.

The chain joins TRBV1 to TRBJ2-7; TRBD2 is the table's D call and was not checked against the DNA. TRBV1 is described as a pseudogene. This CDR3 spans 17 amino acids. This CDR3 is CTSSQTRMREPPYEQYV. The CDR3 DNA reads TGCACCAGCAGCCAAACTAGGATGCGGGAGCCCCCCTACGAGCAGTACGTC.

This chain links TRBV2 with TRBJ1-5, with D perhaps TRBD1 (5 bases). V was cut by 7 bases and J by 4 bases, with 14 bases left in between. CDR3 size: 14 residues. CDR1 SNHLY and CDR2 FYNNEI come from the germline V gene. CDR3 DNA: TGTGCCAGCAATGGGGGGAGGTTGAATCAGCCCCAGCATTTT. Its protein is CASNGGRLNQPQHF. Combining the CDR3 with reference TRBV2 and TRBJ1-5 gives the whole variable domain EPEVTQTPSHQVTQMGQEVILRCVPISNHLYFYWYRQILGQKVEFLVSFYNNEISEKSEIFDDQFSVERPDGSNFTLKIRSTKLEDSAMYFCASNGGRLNQPQHFGDGTRLSIL.

This clone came up once. This rearrangement joins TRBV28 to TRBJ1-5, with a possible D match to TRBD1 (6 bases). Trimming removed 5 bases at V and 5 bases at J, with 19 bases between. This CDR3 spans 16 amino acids. Germline CDR1 reads MDHEN; CDR2 reads SYDVKM. The CDR3 coding sequence is TGTGCCAGCAGTCCCTCAGGCGACAGGTTCCATCAGCCCCAGCATTTT. Amino acid sequence: CASSPSGDRFHQPQHF.